Listed here is a single T cell receptor beta chain. The antigen is undetermined. Trimming took 3 bases from V and 4 from J; bases not matched to a gene: 6. Per the germline V gene, CDR1 is SGDLS and CDR2 is YYNGEE. The CDR3 runs 16 residues. The sample comes from a study of early T cells in non-severe SARS-CoV-2 infection. Turning to the study itself: The input, bulk RNA from unsorted whole blood, was sequenced, and chains were unpaired. Whole-study findings and limits: Database matching using VDJdb favored anti-spike CD8 responses, with private and CD4 specificities left missing.

In the library, individual cDNA molecules carried attached unique molecular identifiers. Using its own MiXCR run on the 5' RACE reads, TCRdb lists one record per CDR3 protein. There are around 70,000 distinct CDR3 sequences in the sample; over 9% occur only once, and approximately 1.7% lies in the top ten. V and J are TRBV9 and TRBJ2-7; 14 nucleotides match TRBD2. This receptor was identified in an adult who was a healthcare worker with PCR-confirmed SARS-CoV-2 infection or an uninfected control (not recorded which). The sample taken for sequencing was whole blood. The CDR3: CASSGLGLAGEYEQYF. CDR3 bases: TGTGCCAGCAGCGGCCTGGGACTAGCGGGGGAGTACGAGCAGTACTTC.